This T cell receptor (beta chain) was sequenced during a study of post-analysis software for immune sequencing data. Across the study: Progressive-relapsing, secondary progressive and relapsing-remitting multiple sclerosis were among the disease courses included.

Included in the TCR beta cDNA libraries were unique molecular identifiers. TCRdb reanalysed the PCR reads using MiXCR and keeps one entry per CDR3 protein. Seen here are 450,000 to 650,000 distinct CDR3 sequences, about 44% observed once, and the top ten hold over 1.5%. The sequence derives from a girl aged 10 to 17 with multiple sclerosis. Sequenced input: blood.

The CDR3 DNA sequence: TGTGCCACGTCACCTGGGACGGCTTTGGGTGAGCAGTTCTTC. Amino acid sequence: CATSPGTALGEQFF. The chain combines TRBV10-3 with TRBJ2-1; perhaps D is TRBD1 or TRBD2 (5 bases each). The germline V gene has CDR1 ENHRY and CDR2 SYGVKD. The CDR3 runs to 14 residues. Trimming took off 10 bases at V and 9 bases at J, with 22 bases between the two ends.